Listed below are T cell receptor beta chains from one sample, sequenced in a study of blood T cell repertoires in COVID-19. The data were produced by immunoSEQ multiplex PCR, yet TCRdb's version contains in-frame clones alone and is incomplete. The sample includes around 150,000 clones, around three quarters of them seen just once. The source material was peripheral blood. The receptor set was obtained from a man aged 50 to 59 with active or convalescent COVID-19. Both conserved end residues are part of each CDR3. The D gene is left open where the match is weak.

TRBJ1-2	TRBD1	TRBV6-5	CASRAQGAYDGYTF
TRBJ1-2	TRBD1	TRBV5-5	CASSPTGKYYGYTF
TRBJ2-3	TRBD2	TRBV19	CASSPGLGESDTQYF
TRBJ1-1	NA	TRBV6-5	CASTRTANTEAFF
TRBJ1-1	NA	TRBV5-1	CASSLSTGSNTEAFF
TRBJ1-1	TRBD1	TRBV7-8	CASSQGTVEAFF
TRBJ2-1	TRBD2	TRBV29-1	CSVDGGGVGEQFF
TRBJ2-6	NA	TRBV5-1	CASSLDNGANVLTF
TRBJ1-1	NA	TRBV20-1	CSARDGGVAFF
TRBJ2-5	TRBD1	TRBV28	CASKIPTGFGETQYF
TRBJ2-1	NA	TRBV30	CAWTRLGGYNEQFF
TRBJ2-7	TRBD1	TRBV28	CASSPEGTGKKDEQYF
TRBJ2-2	TRBD2	TRBV9	CASSPGLAITGELFF
TRBJ1-5	TRBD1	TRBV4-1	CASSPRIVQGNQPQHF
TRBJ1-3	NA	TRBV28	CASSYRQGNTIYF
TRBJ1-1	NA	TRBV5-6	CASSLRGRNTEAFF
TRBJ2-7	NA	TRBV11-2	CASSPVRGLQQYF
TRBJ2-3	NA	TRBV28	CASSSLRSLSTDTQYF
TRBJ1-5	NA	TRBV6-1	CASSEQGSGPPQHF
TRBJ2-5	TRBD2	TRBV18	CASSKAGVEKTQYF
TRBJ2-2	TRBD2	TRBV27	CASSFIAGGYTGELFF
TRBJ2-3	TRBD2	TRBV12-3/TRBV12-4	CASNPGGDTQYF
TRBJ2-7	TRBD1	TRBV29-1	CSVEAGGPYEQYF
TRBJ2-1	NA	TRBV6-1	CASSEELQVYNEQFF
TRBJ1-2	TRBD1	TRBV9	CASSVTGVLNYGYTF
TRBJ1-4	NA	TRBV15	CATSRGRGNEKLFF
TRBJ1-6	NA	TRBV7-9	CASRFSPHSPLHF
TRBJ1-6	NA	TRBV28	CASSPPLDNSPLHF
TRBJ2-5	TRBD1	TRBV5-5	CASSTLLDRLQGMRETQYF
TRBJ2-1	TRBD2	TRBV6-6	CASISSGRAGTVEQFF
TRBJ1-1	NA	TRBV27	CASSLRGGDTEAFF
TRBJ1-1	NA	TRBV5-6	CASSEQGYTEAFF
TRBJ2-7	NA	TRBV10-3	CAISDYRDVGEQYF
TRBJ1-6	NA	TRBV19	CASSISRTDSPLHF
TRBJ2-7	TRBD1	TRBV6-5	CASGSFGTEFF
TRBJ1-5	NA	TRBV5-6	CASSFQGSQPQHF
TRBJ2-7	NA	TRBV30	CAWWHRGGLVHEQYF
TRBJ2-1	NA	TRBV6-2/TRBV6-3	CASSYRGSSYNEQFF
TRBJ2-5	NA	TRBV5-4	CASSTTGWETQYF
TRBJ1-1	NA	TRBV28	CASRSWGRGNTEAFF
TRBJ2-6	NA	TRBV19	CASSIGGAGANVLTF
TRBJ1-5	NA	TRBV5-1	CASSLRGGWDQPQHF
TRBJ1-4	NA	TRBV2	CASSGATNEKLFF
TRBJ2-1	TRBD2	TRBV6-4	CASRIVERETIDNEQFF
TRBJ2-1	TRBD2	TRBV27	CASLLAGHSYNEQFF
TRBJ2-3	TRBD1	TRBV15	CATSRDEGAPDTQYF
TRBJ1-2	NA	TRBV7-8	CASSLGIRDSTTF
TRBJ1-6	NA	TRBV9	CASSVRTDGSSPLHF
TRBJ1-1	NA	TRBV6-5	CASRHPGLEAFF
TRBJ1-1	NA	TRBV10-1	CASSEGGSNTEAFF
TRBJ2-3	TRBD1	TRBV19	CASRIGDRGFGTQYF